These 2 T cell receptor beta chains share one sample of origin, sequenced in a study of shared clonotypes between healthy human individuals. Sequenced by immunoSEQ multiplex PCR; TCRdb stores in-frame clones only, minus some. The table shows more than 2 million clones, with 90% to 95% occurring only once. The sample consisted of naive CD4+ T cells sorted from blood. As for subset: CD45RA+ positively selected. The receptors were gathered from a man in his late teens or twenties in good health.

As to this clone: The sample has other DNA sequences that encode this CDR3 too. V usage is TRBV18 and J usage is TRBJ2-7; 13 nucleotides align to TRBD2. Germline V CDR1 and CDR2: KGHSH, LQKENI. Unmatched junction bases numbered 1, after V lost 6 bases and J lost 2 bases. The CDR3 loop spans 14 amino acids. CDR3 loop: CASSGTSGTYEQYF. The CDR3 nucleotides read TGTGCCAGCTCTGGGACTAGCGGGACCTACGAGCAGTACTTC. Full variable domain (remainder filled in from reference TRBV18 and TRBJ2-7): NAGVMQNPRHLVRRRGQEARLRCSPMKGHSHVYWYRQLPEEGLKFMVYLQKENIIDESGMPKERFSAEFPKEGPSILRIQQVVRGDSAAYFCASSGTSGTYEQYFGPGTRLTVT.

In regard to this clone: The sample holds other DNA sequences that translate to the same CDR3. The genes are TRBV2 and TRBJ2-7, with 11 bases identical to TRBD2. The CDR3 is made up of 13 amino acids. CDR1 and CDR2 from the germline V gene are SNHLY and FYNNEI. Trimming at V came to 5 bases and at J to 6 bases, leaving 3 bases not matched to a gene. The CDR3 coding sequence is TGTGCCAGCAGTAGGCTAGCGGGAGGCGAGCAGTACTTC. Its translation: CASSRLAGGEQYF. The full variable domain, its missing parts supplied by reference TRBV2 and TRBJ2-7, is EPEVTQTPSHQVTQMGQEVILRCVPISNHLYFYWYRQILGQKVEFLVSFYNNEISEKSEIFDDQFSVERPDGSNFTLKIRSTKLEDSAMYFCASSRLAGGEQYFGPGTRLTVT.